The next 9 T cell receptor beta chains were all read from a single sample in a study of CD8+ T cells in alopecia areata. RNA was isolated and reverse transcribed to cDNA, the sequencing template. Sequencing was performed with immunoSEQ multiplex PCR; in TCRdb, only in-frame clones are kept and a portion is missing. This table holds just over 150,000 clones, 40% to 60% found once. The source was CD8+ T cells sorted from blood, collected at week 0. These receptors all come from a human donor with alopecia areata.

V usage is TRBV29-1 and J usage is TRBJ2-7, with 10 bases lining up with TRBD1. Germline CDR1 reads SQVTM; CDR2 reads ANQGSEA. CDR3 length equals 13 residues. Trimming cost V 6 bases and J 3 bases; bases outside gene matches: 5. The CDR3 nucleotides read TGCAGCGTGCGGAGGACAGGGGGCTACGAGCAGTACTTC. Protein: CSVRRTGGYEQYF.

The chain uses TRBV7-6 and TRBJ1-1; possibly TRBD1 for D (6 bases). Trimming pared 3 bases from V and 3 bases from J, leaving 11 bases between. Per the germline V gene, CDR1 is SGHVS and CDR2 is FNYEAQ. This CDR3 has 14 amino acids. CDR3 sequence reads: CASSFSSGDTEAFF. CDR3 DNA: TGTGCCAGCAGCTTTAGCTCAGGGGACACTGAAGCTTTCTTT.

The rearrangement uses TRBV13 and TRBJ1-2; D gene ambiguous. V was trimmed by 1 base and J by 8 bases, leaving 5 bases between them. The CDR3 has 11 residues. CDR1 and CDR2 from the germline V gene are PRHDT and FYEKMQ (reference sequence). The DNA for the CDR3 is TGTGCCAGCAGCTTAGTTGGGGGCTACACCTTC. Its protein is CASSLVGGYTF.

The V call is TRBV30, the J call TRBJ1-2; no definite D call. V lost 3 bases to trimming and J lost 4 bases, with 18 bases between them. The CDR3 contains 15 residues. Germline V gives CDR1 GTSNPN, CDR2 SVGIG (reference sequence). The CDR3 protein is CAWSGDRKGVYGYTF. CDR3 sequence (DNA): TGTGCCTGGAGCGGGGATAGAAAGGGAGTCTATGGCTACACCTTC.

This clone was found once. In DNA, the CDR3 is TGTGCCACCAGCACCAGCGGGGAAACAAATACGCAGTATTTT. It encodes CATSTSGETNTQYF. The chain couples TRBV15 to TRBJ2-3, with 7 positions matching TRBD2. CDR3 length: 14 residues. Losses at the gene ends were 4 bases for V and 7 bases for J; bases not matched to a gene: 8. The germline V gene has CDR1 LNHNV and CDR2 YYDKDF (reference sequence). Filled out from reference TRBV15 and TRBJ2-3, the complete variable domain reads DAMVIQNPRYQVTQFGKPVTLSCSQTLNHNVMYWYQQKSSQAPKLLFHYYDKDFNNEADTPDNFQSRRPNTSFCFLDIRSPGLGDTAMYLCATSTSGETNTQYFGPGTRLTVL.

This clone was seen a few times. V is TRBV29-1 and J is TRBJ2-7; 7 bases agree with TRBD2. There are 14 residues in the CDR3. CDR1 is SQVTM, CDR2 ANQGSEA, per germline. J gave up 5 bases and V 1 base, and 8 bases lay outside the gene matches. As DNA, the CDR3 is TGCAGCGTTGAAGGGGCGGTTGGGAGGGACGAGCAGTACTTC. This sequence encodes CSVEGAVGRDEQYF.

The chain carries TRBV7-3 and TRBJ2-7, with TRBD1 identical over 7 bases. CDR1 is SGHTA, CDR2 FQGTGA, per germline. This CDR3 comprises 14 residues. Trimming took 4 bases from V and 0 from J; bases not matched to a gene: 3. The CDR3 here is CASSSQGNSYEQYF. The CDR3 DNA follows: TGTGCCAGCAGCTCACAGGGGAACTCCTACGAGCAGTACTTC.

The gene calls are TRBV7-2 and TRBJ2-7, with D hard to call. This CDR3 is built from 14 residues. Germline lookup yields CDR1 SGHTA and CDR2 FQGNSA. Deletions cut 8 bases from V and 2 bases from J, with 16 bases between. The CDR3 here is CASRDLGRTYEQYF. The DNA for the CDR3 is TGTGCCAGCCGAGACCTAGGGCGAACCTACGAGCAGTACTTC.

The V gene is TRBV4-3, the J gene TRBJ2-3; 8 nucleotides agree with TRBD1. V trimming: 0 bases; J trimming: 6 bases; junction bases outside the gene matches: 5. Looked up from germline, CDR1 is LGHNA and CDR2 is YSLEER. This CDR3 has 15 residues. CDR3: CASSQDRTGLDTQYF. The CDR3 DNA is TGCGCCAGCAGCCAAGATAGGACAGGGTTGGATACGCAGTATTTT.